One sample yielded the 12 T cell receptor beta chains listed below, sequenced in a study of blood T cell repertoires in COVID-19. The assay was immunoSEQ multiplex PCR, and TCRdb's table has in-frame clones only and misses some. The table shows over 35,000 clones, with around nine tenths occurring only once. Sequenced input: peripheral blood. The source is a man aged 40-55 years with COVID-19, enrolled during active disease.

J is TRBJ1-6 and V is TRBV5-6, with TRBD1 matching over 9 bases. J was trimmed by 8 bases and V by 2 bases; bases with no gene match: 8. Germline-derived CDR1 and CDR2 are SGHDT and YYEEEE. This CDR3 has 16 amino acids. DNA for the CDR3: TGTGCCAGCAGCTTTTGGGGAACAGGGGGCTATTCACCCCTCCACTTT. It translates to CASSFWGTGGYSPLHF.

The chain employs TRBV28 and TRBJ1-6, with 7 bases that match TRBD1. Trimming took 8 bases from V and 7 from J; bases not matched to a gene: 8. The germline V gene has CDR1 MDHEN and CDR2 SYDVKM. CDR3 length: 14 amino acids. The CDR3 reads CASGTAGINSPLHF. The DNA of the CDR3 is TGTGCCAGCGGGACAGCTGGAATCAATTCACCCCTCCACTTT. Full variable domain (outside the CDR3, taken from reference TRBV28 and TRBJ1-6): DVKVTQSSRYLVKRTGEKVFLECVQDMDHENMFWYRQDPGLGLRLIYFSYDVKMKEKGDIPEGYSVSREKKERFSLILESASTNQTSMYLCASGTAGINSPLHFGNGTRLTVT.

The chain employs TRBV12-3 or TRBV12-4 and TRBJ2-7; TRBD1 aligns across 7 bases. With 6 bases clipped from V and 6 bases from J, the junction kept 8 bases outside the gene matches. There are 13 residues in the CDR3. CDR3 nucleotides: TGTGCCAGCAGCCAGACAGGGACGTTCGAGCAGTACTTC. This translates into CASSQTGTFEQYF.

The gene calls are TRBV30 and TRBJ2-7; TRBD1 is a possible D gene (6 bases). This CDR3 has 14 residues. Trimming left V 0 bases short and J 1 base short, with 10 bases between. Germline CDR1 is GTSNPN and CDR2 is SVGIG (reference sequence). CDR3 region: CAWSVFQGSYEQYF. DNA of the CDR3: TGTGCCTGGAGTGTATTTCAGGGGTCCTACGAGCAGTACTTC.

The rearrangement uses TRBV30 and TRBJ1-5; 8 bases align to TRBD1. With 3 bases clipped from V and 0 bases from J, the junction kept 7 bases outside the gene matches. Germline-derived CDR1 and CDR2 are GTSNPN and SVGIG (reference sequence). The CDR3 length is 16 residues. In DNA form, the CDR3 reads TGTGCCTGGAGCGATCAGGGGGCGAGTAGCAATCAGCCCCAGCATTTT. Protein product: CAWSDQGASSNQPQHF. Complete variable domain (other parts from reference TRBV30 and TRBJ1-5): SQTIHQWPATLVQPVGSPLSLECTVEGTSNPNLYWYRQAAGRGLQLLFYSVGIGQISSEVPQNLSASRPQDRQFILSSKKLLLSDSGFYLCAWSDQGASSNQPQHFGDGTRLSIL.

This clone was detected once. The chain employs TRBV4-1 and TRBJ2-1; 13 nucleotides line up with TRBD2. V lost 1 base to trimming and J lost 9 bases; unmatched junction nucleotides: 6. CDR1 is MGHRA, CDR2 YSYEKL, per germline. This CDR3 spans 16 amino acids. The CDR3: CASSQGGLAGLSEQFF. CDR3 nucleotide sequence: TGCGCCAGCAGCCAAGGGGGACTAGCGGGACTTTCTGAGCAGTTCTTC.

The CDR3, as DNA: TGTGCCAGTAGTAACAGGGAATTGAATCAGCCCCAGCATTTT. This encodes CASSNRELNQPQHF. The chain combines TRBV19 with TRBJ1-5, with D possibly matching TRBD1 (6 bases). The CDR3 consists of 14 residues. CDR1 and CDR2 (germline): LNHDA, SQIVND (reference sequence). The V and J ends lost 4 bases and 4 bases respectively, with 11 bases between them.

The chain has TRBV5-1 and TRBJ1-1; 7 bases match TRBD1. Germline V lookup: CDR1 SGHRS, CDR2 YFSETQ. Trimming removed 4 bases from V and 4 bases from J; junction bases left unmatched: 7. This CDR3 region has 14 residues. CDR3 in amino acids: CASSAVNRGTEAFF. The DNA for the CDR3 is TGCGCCAGCAGCGCCGTAAACAGGGGCACTGAAGCTTTCTTT.

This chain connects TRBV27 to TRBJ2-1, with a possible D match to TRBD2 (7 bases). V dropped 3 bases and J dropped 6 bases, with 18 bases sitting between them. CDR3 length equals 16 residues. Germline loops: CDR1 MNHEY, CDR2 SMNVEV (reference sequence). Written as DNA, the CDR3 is TGTGCCAGCAGTTTTATTCGGGGGGCGCGGCGCAATGAGCAGTTCTTC. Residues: CASSFIRGARRNEQFF.

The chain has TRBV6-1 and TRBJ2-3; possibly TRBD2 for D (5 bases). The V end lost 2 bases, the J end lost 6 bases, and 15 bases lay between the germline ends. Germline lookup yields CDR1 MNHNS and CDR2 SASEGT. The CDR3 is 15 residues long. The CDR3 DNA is TGTGCCAGCAGTGAAAGTCTAGCTCCCTCCGATACGCAGTATTTT. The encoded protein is CASSESLAPSDTQYF.

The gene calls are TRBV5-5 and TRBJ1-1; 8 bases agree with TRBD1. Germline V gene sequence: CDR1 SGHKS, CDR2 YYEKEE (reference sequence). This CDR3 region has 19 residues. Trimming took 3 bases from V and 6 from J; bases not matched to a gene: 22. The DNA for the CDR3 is TGTGCCAGCAGCTCGAATCCGTTTAGGGCAGGGGGCGCAGACGCTGAAGCTTTCTTT. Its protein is CASSSNPFRAGGADAEAFF. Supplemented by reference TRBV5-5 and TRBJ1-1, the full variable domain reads DAGVTQSPTHLIKTRGQQVTLRCSPISGHKSVSWYQQVLGQGPQFIFQYYEKEERGRGNFPDRFSARQFPNYSSELNVNALLLGDSALYLCASSSNPFRAGGADAEAFFGQGTRLTVV.

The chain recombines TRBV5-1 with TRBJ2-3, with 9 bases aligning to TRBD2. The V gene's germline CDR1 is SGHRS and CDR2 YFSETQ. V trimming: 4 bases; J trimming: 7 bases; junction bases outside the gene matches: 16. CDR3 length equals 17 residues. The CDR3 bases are TGCGCCAGCAGCCTAACAATGGGGCTAGCGGGAATGTATACGCAGTATTTT. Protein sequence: CASSLTMGLAGMYTQYF.